A single sample is the source of the 15 T cell receptor beta chains below, sequenced in a study of human CD8 memory T cell subsets (dated by TCRdb to between 2020 and 2021). For sequencing, a NextSeq 550 was employed. A Human TCR Profiling Kit was used to prepare UMI-labeled 5' RACE TCRbeta libraries. Following TCRdb reprocessing, every CDR3 protein sequence forms one entry, and DNA is not provided. The sample's own table lists roughly 10,000 distinct CDR3 sequences. Roughly 21% of the sample goes to the ten largest clones. The specimen was CD8+ stem-like memory T cells (TSCM and TCM) sorted from PBMCs. The sample's cell subset or site label, in plain terms: stem-like memory CD8 T cells (TSTEM), CCR7+ PD-1- TIGIT-. The receptors originated from a human donor in good health.

The CDR3 is CASSQPTDGFYEQYF. This chain connects TRBV4-1 to TRBJ2-7. This CDR3 has 15 residues. Germline V gene data show CDR1 as MGHRA and CDR2 as YSYEKL.

The rearrangement links TRBV7-9 to TRBJ2-2. This CDR3 has 16 residues. Germline V lookup: CDR1 SEHNR, CDR2 FQNEAQ (reference sequence). CDR3 region: CASSSPQGVNTGELFF.

J is TRBJ1-4 and V is TRBV29-1; the D call of TRBD1 rests on TCRdb alone, since no DNA is present to check it. The CDR3 loop spans 13 amino acids. Germline assignment: CDR1 SQVTM and CDR2 ANQGSEA. This chain's CDR3 is CSVAVRVGEKLFF.

This sequence joins TRBV7-2 and TRBJ1-1; TCRdb designates TRBD1, a call that cannot be tested without DNA. CDR1 and CDR2 from the germline V gene are SGHTA and FQGNSA. The CDR3 contains 14 residues. CDR3 region: CASSLRTGGTEAFF.

This chain uses TRBV20-1 with TRBJ2-4; the D gene TCRdb calls, TRBD2, cannot be checked with no DNA. Germline V gene data show CDR1 as DFQATT and CDR2 as SNEGSKA (reference sequence). The CDR3 length is 17 residues. The CDR3 reads CSASATSGGVAKNIQYF.

The chain links TRBV27 to TRBJ2-7; checking the TCRdb D call of TRBD1 is not possible without DNA. Germline V gene lookup returns CDR1 MNHEY and CDR2 SMNVEV (reference sequence). The CDR3 runs to 14 residues. The CDR3 region is CASSWTGAHYEQYF.

The chain links TRBV11-2 to TRBJ2-5. Germline CDR1 and CDR2: SGHAT and FQNNGV. The CDR3 loop spans 15 amino acids. This chain's CDR3 is CASSSEARTQETQYF.

The chain combines TRBV6-4 with TRBJ2-2; the D call of TRBD1 rests on TCRdb alone, since no DNA is present to check it. The CDR3 is 15 amino acids. Germline V gives CDR1 MRHNA, CDR2 SNTAGT. The chain's CDR3 is CASSPGPALAGELFF.

The chain couples TRBV28 to TRBJ2-2; TCRdb selects TRBD2, and the lack of DNA leaves this call unchecked. Germline CDR1 reads MDHEN; CDR2 reads SYDVKM. This CDR3 is built from 16 residues. CDR3 region: CASSSWTSGNTGELFF.

This chain connects TRBV19 to TRBJ1-5; the TCRdb call, TRBD1, lacks DNA for checking. The germline V gene encodes CDR1 LNHDA and CDR2 SQIVND (reference sequence). This CDR3 has 17 residues. The chain's CDR3 is CASRTGTGEVYNQPQHF.

The chain recombines TRBV10-3 with TRBJ1-1. The germline V gene encodes CDR1 ENHRY and CDR2 SYGVKD. This CDR3 is built from 14 residues. CDR3 residues: CAISEPTLNTEAFF.

J is TRBJ1-1 and V is TRBV29-1. The CDR3 runs 11 residues. Looked up from germline, CDR1 is SQVTM and CDR2 is ANQGSEA. This CDR3 is CSVWRGTEAFF.

The CDR3 region is CASSFRGQLPPSSYNEQFF. The chain recombines TRBV28 with TRBJ2-1; there is no DNA to check the TCRdb D call of TRBD1. Germline V gene lookup returns CDR1 MDHEN and CDR2 SYDVKM. This CDR3 has 19 residues.

The chain has TRBV7-3 and TRBJ1-1; TCRdb reports TRBD1, a call that lacks DNA to check it against. CDR1 SGHTA and CDR2 FQGTGA come from the germline V gene. This CDR3 spans 14 amino acids. CDR3 residues: CASSLIRGDTEAFF.

The chain joins TRBV14 to TRBJ2-7; the TCRdb call, TRBD1, lacks DNA for checking. Germline CDR1 reads SGHDN; CDR2 reads FVKESK. The CDR3 is 12 residues long. The CDR3 sequence: CASGQVTYEQYF.